Listed below are T cell receptor beta chains from one sample, sequenced in a study of blood T cells in healthy people across ages. TCRdb ran MiXCR on the 5' RACE reads and lists one entry per CDR3 protein. The table includes approximately 800,000 distinct CDR3 sequences, about 56% detected once. The sequenced sample was blood. The source is a man in his forties in good health. CDR3s include the opening cysteine and the closing phenylalanine or tryptophan. D genes are given only for firm matches. Clone size is shown for a subset of rows, as once, few, many or a class of expanded clone.

J gene | D gene | clone size | V gene | CDR3 protein | CDR3 DNA
TRBJ1-2 | TRBD1 | few | TRBV20-1 | CSARYRGHGYTF | TGCAGTGCGCGCTACAGGGGGCATGGCTACACCTTC
TRBJ2-4 | TRBD2 | NA | TRBV12-3/TRBV12-4 | CASSLAGGNKNIQYF | TGTGCCAGCAGTTTGGCGGGGGGGAACAAAAACATTCAGTACTTC
TRBJ2-3 | TRBD2 | NA | TRBV29-1 | CSVEGWYSSGKTRDTQYF | TGCAGCGTTGAGGGTTGGTATTCAAGCGGGAAGACGAGAGATACGCAGTATTTT
TRBJ1-2 | NA | NA | TRBV15 | CATSRDSAGTLIYGYTF | TGTGCCACCAGCAGAGATAGCGCGGGGACGCTAATCTATGGCTACACCTTC
TRBJ2-5 | NA | NA | TRBV7-9 | CASSSPVQETQYF | TGTGCCAGCAGCTCGCCGGTCCAAGAGACCCAGTACTTC
TRBJ2-7 | NA | NA | TRBV6-2/TRBV6-3 | CASSLVTYNEQYF | TGTGCCAGCAGCCTGGTGACTTACAATGAGCAGTACTTC
TRBJ1-5 | TRBD1 | NA | TRBV20-1 | CSARPGQGGQPQHF | TGCAGTGCTAGACCTGGACAGGGGGGTCAGCCCCAGCATTTT
TRBJ2-5 | NA | NA | TRBV28 | CASSLWAGFEETQYF | TGTGCCAGCAGTTTATGGGCAGGGTTCGAAGAGACCCAGTACTTC
TRBJ1-1 | NA | NA | TRBV29-1 | CSARVVSEAFF | TGCAGCGCCAGGGTGGTGTCTGAAGCTTTCTTT
TRBJ2-1 | NA | NA | TRBV2 | CASKDSLNNEQFF | TGTGCCAGCAAGGACAGTCTTAACAATGAGCAGTTCTTC
TRBJ2-7 | NA | few | TRBV21-1 | CASSRSSGTGSSYEQYF | TGTGCCAGCAGCAGAAGCTCCGGGACAGGGAGCTCCTACGAGCAGTACTTC
TRBJ1-2 | NA | NA | TRBV7-9 | CASSADGLNYGYTF | TGTGCCAGCAGCGCGGACGGGCTTAACTATGGCTACACCTTC
TRBJ2-7 | NA | NA | TRBV10-3 | CAISETGQSYEQYF | TGTGCCATCAGTGAGACAGGACAGTCCTACGAGCAGTACTTC
TRBJ2-1 | TRBD2 | NA | TRBV29-1 | CSVVGLASLYNEQFF | TGCAGCGTTGTCGGACTAGCTAGTTTGTACAATGAGCAGTTCTTC
TRBJ2-7 | TRBD2 | NA | TRBV11-3 | CASSSGGLGGYEQYF | TGTGCCAGCAGCTCCGGGGGACTAGGGGGCTACGAGCAGTACTTC
TRBJ2-5 | NA | once | TRBV2 | CASSDPGARETQYF | TGTGCCAGCAGTGATCCAGGGGCTAGAGAGACCCAGTACTTC
TRBJ2-1 | NA | once | TRBV20-1 | CSWRVVNNLHNEQFF | TGCAGTTGGCGGGTTGTGAATAACTTACACAATGAGCAGTTCTTC
TRBJ2-7 | NA | NA | TRBV2 | CASRRRQSYEQYF | TGTGCCAGCAGACGCCGGCAGTCCTACGAGCAGTACTTC
TRBJ2-4 | TRBD1 | NA | TRBV12-3/TRBV12-4 | CASARQGNIQYF | TGTGCCAGCGCACGACAGGGAAACATTCAGTACTTC
TRBJ2-7 | NA | few | TRBV29-1 | CSVDLWQGEQYF | TGCAGCGTTGATCTTTGGCAGGGCGAGCAGTACTTC
TRBJ2-1 | NA | NA | TRBV4-1 | CATSNGVEGLGQFF | TGCGCCACCAGTAACGGGGTCGAGGGTCTAGGACAGTTCTTC
TRBJ1-2 | NA | NA | TRBV7-2 | CASSPPTAGYGYTF | TGTGCCAGCAGCCCCCCGACAGCGGGCTATGGCTACACCTTC
TRBJ2-3 | NA | NA | TRBV12-3/TRBV12-4 | CTSKSGPFTDTQYF | TGTACCAGCAAGAGTGGCCCATTCACAGATACGCAGTATTTT
TRBJ2-1 | NA | few | TRBV7-2 | CASTITNPYNEQFF | TGTGCCAGCACAATTACCAACCCCTACAATGAGCAGTTCTTC
TRBJ1-2 | NA | NA | TRBV5-1 | CASSPEGVYGYTF | TGCGCCAGCAGCCCGGAGGGGGTCTATGGCTACACCTTC
TRBJ2-5 | NA | NA | TRBV20-1 | CSASSMGGRQETQYF | TGCAGTGCTTCGTCTATGGGGGGACGCCAAGAGACCCAGTACTTC
TRBJ1-2 | NA | few | TRBV9 | CASSVRTSGYTF | TGTGCCAGCAGCGTCAGGACATCAGGCTACACCTTC
TRBJ1-5 | NA | NA | TRBV10-2 | CASGNEWGNQPQHF | TGCGCCAGCGGGAATGAATGGGGCAATCAGCCCCAGCATTTT
TRBJ2-5 | NA | NA | TRBV20-1 | CSARDWGEETQYF | TGCAGTGCTAGAGATTGGGGGGAAGAGACCCAGTACTTC
TRBJ2-1 | NA | few | TRBV7-2 | CASSPQRTEQFF | TGTGCCAGCAGCCCGCAGAGGACCGAGCAGTTCTTC
TRBJ2-4 | NA | NA | TRBV7-4 | CASSLVGVPLAKNIQYF | TGTGCCAGCAGCTTAGTCGGGGTCCCCTTAGCCAAAAACATTCAGTACTTC
TRBJ1-1 | NA | NA | TRBV27 | CASRTQGEAFF | TGTGCCAGCAGGACACAAGGAGAAGCTTTCTTT
TRBJ1-2 | NA | few | TRBV12-3/TRBV12-4 | CASTLGRQRGYTF | TGTGCCAGCACCCTTGGGAGGCAACGGGGCTACACCTTC
TRBJ2-1 | NA | NA | TRBV29-1 | CSVDPGSSYNEQFF | TGCAGCGTTGATCCCGGAAGCTCCTACAATGAGCAGTTCTTC
TRBJ2-7 | NA | NA | TRBV28 | CASSLREPSYEQYF | TGTGCCAGCAGTTTACGGGAACCCTCCTACGAGCAGTACTTC
TRBJ1-2 | NA | NA | TRBV25-1 | CASSGSGGYTF | TGTGCCAGCAGTGGTTCGGGTGGCTACACCTTC
TRBJ2-7 | NA | once | TRBV5-1 | CASRWRGYGYEQYF | TGCGCCAGCAGGTGGAGGGGTTACGGATACGAGCAGTACTTC
TRBJ1-6 | NA | NA | TRBV28 | CASSFEAGMNSPLHF | TGTGCCAGCAGTTTCGAAGCAGGGATGAATTCACCCCTCCACTTT
TRBJ2-1 | NA | few | TRBV20-1 | CSARDRGVRFF | TGCAGTGCTAGAGACAGGGGTGTTCGGTTCTTC
TRBJ2-1 | NA | many | TRBV28 | CASSQYRGGRGEQFF | TGTGCCAGCAGTCAATACAGAGGGGGACGTGGTGAGCAGTTCTTC